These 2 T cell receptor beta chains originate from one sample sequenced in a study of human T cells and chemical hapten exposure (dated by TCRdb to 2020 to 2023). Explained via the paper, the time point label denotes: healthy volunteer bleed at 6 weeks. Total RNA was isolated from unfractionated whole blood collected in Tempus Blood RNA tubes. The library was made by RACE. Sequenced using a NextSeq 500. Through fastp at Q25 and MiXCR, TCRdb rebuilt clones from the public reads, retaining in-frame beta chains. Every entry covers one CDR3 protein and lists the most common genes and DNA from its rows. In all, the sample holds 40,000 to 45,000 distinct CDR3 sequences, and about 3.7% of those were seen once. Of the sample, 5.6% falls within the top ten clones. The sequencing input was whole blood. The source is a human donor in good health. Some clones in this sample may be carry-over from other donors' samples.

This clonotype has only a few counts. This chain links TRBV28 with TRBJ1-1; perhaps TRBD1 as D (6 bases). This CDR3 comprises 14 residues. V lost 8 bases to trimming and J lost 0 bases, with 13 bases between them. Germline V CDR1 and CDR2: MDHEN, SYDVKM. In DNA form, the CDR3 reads TGTGCCAGCCGGTCAGGGGTATTGAACACTGAAGCTTTCTTT. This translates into CASRSGVLNTEAFF.

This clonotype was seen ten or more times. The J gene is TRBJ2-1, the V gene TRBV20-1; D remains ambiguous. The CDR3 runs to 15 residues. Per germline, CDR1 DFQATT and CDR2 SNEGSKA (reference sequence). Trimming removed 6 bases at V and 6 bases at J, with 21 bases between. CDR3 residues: CSARILGSLVNEQFF. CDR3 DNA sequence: TGCAGTGCGCGAATCCTAGGTAGCCTGGTCAATGAGCAGTTCTTC.